The sequence of this TCR beta chain was determined in a study of CD8 T cells in Susac syndrome. V lost 3 bases to trimming and J lost 4 bases, with 21 bases between them. This CDR3 is built from 17 residues. Germline V gene sequence: CDR1 MNHEY, CDR2 SMNVEV (reference sequence). Study results and caveats: The study acknowledged a relatively small number of individuals in its TCR sequencing and HLA analysis.

Sequencing of TCR beta drew on CD8+ and CD4+ T cells from blood. The multiple sclerosis control group was made up of treatment-naive patients with stable or active relapsing-remitting disease. Negative isolation was used for CD8+ and CD4+ T cells and FACS enrichment for TEMRA cells. The authors reverse transcribed roughly 0.5 to 1 ug RNA with random hexamers. TCRdb reprocessed the immunoSEQ multiplex PCR reads with MiXCR, giving one entry per CDR3 protein. The sample has 100,000 to 150,000 distinct CDR3 sequences; over 80% are singletons. In this sample, this clonotype turned up once. Its target is unknown.

This clonotype originated in a human donor with multiple sclerosis. The chain links TRBV27 to TRBJ1-2; D possibly corresponds to TRBD1 (5 bases). Sequencing input: CD8+ T cells from PBMCs. This chain's CDR3 is CASSFLPSGTAPYGYTF. The CDR3 region has the DNA TGTGCCAGCAGTTTTCTTCCCTCCGGGACGGCACCCTATGGCTACACCTTC.